These 10 T cell receptor beta chains share one sample of origin, sequenced in a study of response to subunit inactivated influenza vaccine. TCRdb analysed the RT-PCR reads with MiXCR anew, one entry per CDR3 protein. The sample has around 790,000 distinct CDR3 sequences, 21% seen once. This material consisted of PBMCs from blood, taken 5 days after vaccination. The receptors were sampled from a man between 50 and 59 years old who received an inactivated influenza vaccine.

This chain joins TRBV12-3 or TRBV12-4 and TRBJ1-3; D unclear. The CDR3 has 16 amino acids. V was cut by 5 bases and J by 0 bases, with 14 bases left in between. CDR3 sequence reads: CASSLTRTVSGNTIYF. The CDR3 DNA follows: TGTGCCAGCAGTCTTACCCGGACTGTCTCTGGAAACACCATATATTTT.

This clonotype showed up just a few times. The rearrangement joins TRBV3-1 to TRBJ1-1, with unresolved D. CDR1 LGHDT and CDR2 YNNKEL come from the germline V gene (reference sequence). The length of the CDR3 is 15 residues. V was shortened by 0 bases and J by 1 base, with 9 bases between the two germline ends. The CDR3 reads CASSQEGVENTEAFF. The CDR3 DNA follows: TGTGCCAGCAGCCAAGAGGGCGTAGAGAACACTGAAGCTTTCTTT.

This clonotype was seen only a few times. DNA for the CDR3: TGTGCCACCAGCAGAACTCGGACAGGGACTTTAGGTGGAGAGACCCAGTACTTC. Translating gives CATSRTRTGTLGGETQYF. The V call is TRBV15, the J call TRBJ2-5, with 8 bases aligning to TRBD1. The CDR3 is 18 residues long. CDR1 and CDR2 (germline): LNHNV, YYDKDF (reference sequence). V shed 2 bases, J shed 4 bases, and the junction held 15 bases outside the gene matches.

This clonotype was detected a few times. The V gene is TRBV11-2, the J gene TRBJ1-1; D gene ambiguous. V lost 5 bases and J lost 8, with 15 bases in between. The CDR3 covers 13 residues. Germline CDR1 SGHAT, CDR2 FQNNGV. This CDR3 reads CASSPRLEGEAFF. CDR3 nucleotide sequence: TGTGCCAGCAGCCCGCGACTCGAGGGCGAAGCTTTCTTT.

The J gene is TRBJ1-6, the V gene TRBV7-2; D is uncertain. V lost 0 bases, J lost 2 bases, and 8 bases lay in between. The V gene's germline CDR1 is SGHTA and CDR2 FQGNSA. This CDR3 comprises 16 residues. The CDR3 sequence: CASSLAFPAYNSPLHF. The CDR3 DNA is TGTGCCAGCAGCTTAGCTTTCCCAGCCTATAATTCACCCCTCCACTTT. Looking up the rest from reference TRBV7-2 and TRBJ1-6 gives the full variable domain: GAGVSQSPSNKVTEKGKDVELRCDPISGHTALYWYRQSLGQGLEFLIYFQGNSAPDKSGLPSDRFSAERTGGSVSTLTIQRTQQEDSAVYLCASSLAFPAYNSPLHFGNGTRLTVT.

This clonotype was seen a few times. J is TRBJ2-5 and V is TRBV20-1, with TRBD2 identical over 7 bases. Germline V gene data show CDR1 as DFQATT and CDR2 as SNEGSKA (reference sequence). This CDR3 spans 16 amino acids. J lost 0 bases, V lost 0 bases, and 7 bases had no gene match. The CDR3 spells CSARDLLATHQETQYF. In DNA, the CDR3 is TGCAGTGCTAGAGACTTACTAGCGACTCACCAAGAGACCCAGTACTTC.

The genes are TRBV14 and TRBJ1-2, with a weak D call TRBD1 (5 bases). CDR1 is SGHDN and CDR2 is FVKESK in the germline V gene. The CDR3 sequence is 15 residues long. V was pared by 6 bases and J by 3 bases, with 17 bases between. The CDR3: CASSDRDGYHYGYTF. DNA for the CDR3: TGTGCCAGCAGTGACCGGGACGGATACCACTATGGCTACACCTTC.

This clonotype has just a few counts. This chain uses TRBV5-1 with TRBJ2-3; 8 positions match TRBD2. Germline V lookup: CDR1 SGHRS, CDR2 YFSETQ. CDR3 length equals 16 residues. After removal of 6 bases from V and 6 bases from J, the junction contained 15 bases not matched to a gene. DNA of the CDR3: TGCGCCAGCACCTTCGGCGAGCGGGGGAGTGGCGATACGCAGTATTTT. Its translation is CASTFGERGSGDTQYF.

This clonotype turned up a few times. The chain couples TRBV20-1 to TRBJ2-7; TRBD1 might be the D (6 bases). From germline, CDR1 is DFQATT and CDR2 SNEGSKA (reference sequence). Trimming stripped 0 bases from V and 0 bases from J, with 12 bases between. This CDR3 is built from 15 residues. CDR3 residues: CSARDPRGSSYEQYF. The CDR3 DNA reads TGCAGTGCTAGAGATCCCAGGGGAAGCTCCTACGAGCAGTACTTC.

The rearrangement links TRBV5-5 to TRBJ2-2; no firm D call. CDR3 length: 15 residues. V dropped 1 base and J dropped 0 bases, with 7 bases sitting between them. Germline values: CDR1 SGHKS, CDR2 YYEKEE (reference sequence). DNA for the CDR3: TGTGCCAGCAGCTTGATGACATCGAACACCGGGGAGCTGTTTTTT. This codes for CASSLMTSNTGELFF.